This is a list of T cell receptor beta chains from one sample in a study of vaccination and CD4 T cells after COVID-19. MiXCR, run by TCRdb on the PCR reads, gives a single entry per CDR3 protein. The sample holds about 25,000 distinct CDR3 sequences, roughly 70% seen once. Their target antigens are unknown. The sample consisted of CD4+ T cells from blood, cultured in vitro, taken after SARS-CoV-2 vaccination. Receptors originate from a human donor who received a COVID-19 vaccine. CDR3s include the opening cysteine and the closing phenylalanine or tryptophan. The D gene is left open where the match is weak. The size entry is marked missing in some rows and otherwise reads once, few, many or a size class.

V gene	J gene	clone size	D gene	CDR3 DNA	CDR3 protein
TRBV2	TRBJ2-2	few	TRBD1	TGTGCCAGCAGCGCCGGACAGGGGTACACCGGGGAGCTGTTTTTT	CASSAGQGYTGELFF
TRBV6-1	TRBJ1-6	-	-	TGTGCCAGCAATCCCGATAGGAATAATTCACCCCTCCACTTT	CASNPDRNNSPLHF
TRBV2	TRBJ1-2	-	-	TGTGCCAGCATGTTTAACTATGGCTACACCTTC	CASMFNYGYTF
TRBV12-3/TRBV12-4	TRBJ1-4	-	-	TGTGCCAGCAGCAAGGACCTGGACAGCGATAAAAAACTGTTTTTT	CASSKDLDSDKKLFF
TRBV30	TRBJ2-3	-	TRBD2	TGTGCCTGGAGTGTTGGGGGGGATAGCACAGATACGCAGTATTTT	CAWSVGGDSTDTQYF
TRBV19	TRBJ1-2	-	-	TGTGCCAGTAGTATCAATACAGGGTTTGGCTACACCTTC	CASSINTGFGYTF
TRBV7-9	TRBJ1-1	-	-	TGTGCCAGCAGCTTAGCGACGTCCAGGCGCGACTTGAACACTGAAGCTTTCTTT	CASSLATSRRDLNTEAFF
TRBV7-2	TRBJ2-7	-	-	TGTGCCAGCAGCTTAGGTTCGGGACCAAGGGAGTACTTC	CASSLGSGPREYF
TRBV6-5	TRBJ2-7	-	-	TGTGCCAGCAGTTCCGCCGACAGACAGTACGAGCAGTACTTC	CASSSADRQYEQYF
TRBV20-1	TRBJ2-3	-	-	TGCAGTGCTAGAGAGGGGGGGGCGATTTCAGATACGCAGTATTTT	CSAREGGAISDTQYF
TRBV11-2	TRBJ2-7	-	-	TGTGCCAGCAGCTCTATACATAGCAGATCCTTCATGCAGTACTTC	CASSSIHSRSFMQYF
TRBV15	TRBJ2-1	-	TRBD1	TGTGCCACCAGCAGAACCACAGGGGCCACCTACAATGAGCAGTTCTTC	CATSRTTGATYNEQFF
TRBV6-1	TRBJ1-2	-	-	TGCGCCAGCAGTGATCGTGTACTTGGAGGCTACACCTTC	CASSDRVLGGYTF
TRBV15	TRBJ1-3	-	TRBD1	TGTGCCACCAGCACTCAGGGGGCTGGAAACACCATATATTTT	CATSTQGAGNTIYF
TRBV6-2/TRBV6-3	TRBJ1-2	-	-	TGTGCCAGCAGTTTCCCCCAATCTAAGGGCGGCTACACCTTC	CASSFPQSKGGYTF
TRBV10-2	TRBJ1-2	-	TRBD1	TGCGCCAGCAGCGGACGGGGACAGCCCATCTATGGCTACACCTTC	CASSGRGQPIYGYTF
TRBV6-1	TRBJ1-2	-	-	TGTGCCACCAGGCAAGACAGTCAAATCTATGGCTACACCTTC	CATRQDSQIYGYTF
TRBV6-1	TRBJ2-5	-	-	TGTGCCAGCAGTGCATTCAGAATTCAAGAGACCCAGTACTTC	CASSAFRIQETQYF
TRBV7-9	TRBJ1-2	-	TRBD1	TGTGCCAGCAGCGGTCCGGACAGGGAAGATGGTGGCTACACCTTC	CASSGPDREDGGYTF
TRBV24-1	TRBJ1-1	few	TRBD1	TGTGCCACCAGTGATCATGGGACAGGGGACACTGAAGCTTTCTTT	CATSDHGTGDTEAFF
TRBV7-8	TRBJ2-5	few	TRBD1	TGTGCCAGCAGCACCCGGGACAGGGTTGGAGAGACCCAGTACTTC	CASSTRDRVGETQYF
TRBV7-2	TRBJ1-4	-	-	TGTGCCAGCAGCTTTGGACAGCTTAATGAAAAACTGTTTTTT	CASSFGQLNEKLFF
TRBV6-5	TRBJ1-2	few	-	TGTGCCAGCAGTTACTCCACCATTAACGCGGGCTACACCTTC	CASSYSTINAGYTF
TRBV19	TRBJ2-3	few	-	TGTGCCAGTAGCACAAGCACAGATACGCAGTATTTT	CASSTSTDTQYF
TRBV19	TRBJ2-3	-	TRBD2	TGTGCCAGTAGTAGGCAGCGGGGGGCCATATCCGATACGCAGTATTTT	CASSRQRGAISDTQYF
TRBV20-1	TRBJ1-1	-	TRBD1	TGCAGTGCTAAATTACAGGGGGATATCACTGAAGCTTTCTTT	CSAKLQGDITEAFF
TRBV10-3	TRBJ2-3	-	-	TGTGCCATCAGGAAGGGTGGGACCGTGGGAGATACGCAGTATTTT	CAIRKGGTVGDTQYF
TRBV12-3/TRBV12-4	TRBJ1-5	-	-	TGTGCCAGCAGTTTAGACCGGGACGGCCTTGGCAATCAGCCCCAGCATTTT	CASSLDRDGLGNQPQHF
TRBV30	TRBJ1-1	-	-	TGTGCCTGGAGCCAACCAGGCGGATTGAACACTGAAGCTTTCTTT	CAWSQPGGLNTEAFF
TRBV20-1	TRBJ1-2	-	-	TGCAGTGCTAGCGCAATCCAGGGACATGGCTACACCTTC	CSASAIQGHGYTF
TRBV15	TRBJ1-4	few	TRBD1	TGTGCCACCAGCAGGGGACAGGGACTAGGGGAAAAACTGTTTTTT	CATSRGQGLGEKLFF
TRBV15	TRBJ2-3	-	-	TGTGCCACCAGCCGGTTGGGACCAGCTTCTAGCACAGATACGCAGTATTTT	CATSRLGPASSTDTQYF
TRBV12-3/TRBV12-4	TRBJ2-3	few	TRBD2	TGTGCCAGCAGTTTACTAGCGGGCACAGATACGCAGTATTTT	CASSLLAGTDTQYF
TRBV5-5	TRBJ1-2	-	-	TGTGCCAGCAGCTTGGGTTCGGGGGCCAACTATGGCTACACCTTC	CASSLGSGANYGYTF
TRBV5-1	TRBJ2-1	-	TRBD2	TGCGCCAGCAGCTTGGGATCAGCGGGGGGGCTTAATCGGGATGAGCAGTTCTTC	CASSLGSAGGLNRDEQFF
TRBV7-8	TRBJ2-2	-	-	TGTGCCAGCCAGAGCAGGGAGAACACCGGGGAGCTGTTTTTT	CASQSRENTGELFF
TRBV10-3	TRBJ1-2	-	-	TGTGCCATCAGTGGGACCGTCTATGGCTACACCTTC	CAISGTVYGYTF
TRBV5-4	TRBJ2-2	-	-	TGTGCCAGCAGCCTCGACGTCGCCGGGGAGCTGTTTTTT	CASSLDVAGELFF
TRBV25-1	TRBJ2-2	-	TRBD1	TGTGCCAGCAGTGAATACCGACAGGGGGTGGTCACCGGGGAGCTGTTTTTT	CASSEYRQGVVTGELFF
TRBV5-8	TRBJ2-5	-	TRBD1	TGTGCCAGCAGCTTAACAGGGGTGGAGACCCAGTACTTC	CASSLTGVETQYF
TRBV7-9	TRBJ2-5	-	-	TGTGCCAGCAGCTTAGGAGATTGGGAGACCCAGTACTTC	CASSLGDWETQYF
TRBV12-3/TRBV12-4	TRBJ2-5	-	TRBD2	TGTGCCAGCAGTTTGGCGGGGGTCTGGGAGACCCAGTACTTC	CASSLAGVWETQYF
TRBV20-1	TRBJ1-4	-	-	TGCAGTGCGCTTTGGGAGGGGGGTAATGAAAAACTGTTTTTT	CSALWEGGNEKLFF
TRBV6-4	TRBJ1-6	-	-	TGTGCCAGCAGTGGGACACCTAATTCACCCCTCCACTTT	CASSGTPNSPLHF
TRBV20-1	TRBJ1-5	-	TRBD1	TGCAGTGCTCAAATCGGGACAGGGGGAGTAGATCAGCCCCAGCATTTT	CSAQIGTGGVDQPQHF
TRBV14	TRBJ2-3	-	TRBD1	TGTGCCAGCAGCCAAGTGGACGGGGACAGGCAATATTTT	CASSQVDGDRQYF
TRBV6-1	TRBJ2-5	-	TRBD1	TGTGCCAGCAGCGTGGACAGGCAAGAGACCCAGTACTTC	CASSVDRQETQYF
TRBV5-6	TRBJ1-1	few	TRBD1	TGTGCCAGCAGCTTGGCCGGGGGACAGGGGGGCAACAGTGGAGCTTTCTTT	CASSLAGGQGGNSGAFF
TRBV2	TRBJ2-5	-	-	TGTGCCAGCAGTGAACTCGGGCAGGAGTACCAAGAGACCCAGTACTTC	CASSELGQEYQETQYF
TRBV28	TRBJ1-6	once	-	TGTGCCGTAGTCCAACGGGGCTATAATTCACCCCTCCACTTT	CAVVQRGYNSPLHF
TRBV7-8	TRBJ1-1	-	-	TGTGCCAGCAGCTCCAGGACGCATGAAGCTTTCTTT	CASSSRTHEAFF
TRBV20-1	TRBJ1-2	-	-	TGCAGTGCTAGAAGCAGACGCCCCACTTTGACTAACTATGGCTACACCTTC	CSARSRRPTLTNYGYTF
TRBV6-1	TRBJ2-5	-	TRBD2	TGTGCCAGCAAGCCCGGACTAGCGATGGAGACCCAGTACTTC	CASKPGLAMETQYF
TRBV24-1	TRBJ1-2	-	TRBD1	TGTGCCACCAGTGATTGGACAGGTGACTATGGCTACACCTTC	CATSDWTGDYGYTF
TRBV20-1	TRBJ1-2	-	-	TGCAGTGCTAGAGATTGGATGGACAACTATGGCTACACCTTC	CSARDWMDNYGYTF
TRBV20-1	TRBJ1-2	few	TRBD1	TGCAGTGCTAGAGGACAGGGTTATGGCTATGGCTACACCTTC	CSARGQGYGYGYTF
TRBV20-1	TRBJ1-2	-	TRBD1	TGCAGTGCTAGTAGACAGGGGGAATATGGCTACACCTTC	CSASRQGEYGYTF
TRBV10-1	TRBJ2-5	few	-	TGCGCCAGCAGTGAGTGGGTCGGCGGGGAGACCCAGTACTTC	CASSEWVGGETQYF
TRBV27	TRBJ1-1	few	TRBD1	TGTGCCAGCAGTTTGGCAGGGGGGAACACTGAAGCTTTCTTT	CASSLAGGNTEAFF